Here is one TCR beta chain with its context. This sample stems from a study of T-cell reconstitution after alpha-beta-depleted transplantation in children. Germline V CDR1 and CDR2: MNHEY, SMNVEV (reference sequence). Trimming took off 0 bases at V and 8 bases at J, with 8 bases between the two ends. The CDR3 runs 14 residues. Unique molecular identifiers were used to barcode this TCRbeta library. TCRdb reanalysed the PCR reads using MiXCR and keeps one entry per CDR3 protein. The table has about 580,000 distinct CDR3 sequences, roughly 23% seen once. V gene TRBV27 combines with J gene TRBJ1-6; D is uncertain. The clonotype was recovered from a boy under two years old who had a stem cell transplant for acute myeloid leukemia, so the T cells may come from the graft donor. The sample in question was PBMCs, mostly from graft donor cells, obtained 360 days after TCRalphabeta/CD19-depleted stem cell transplant. CDR3: CASSLSAEHSPLHF. The CDR3 coding sequence is TGTGCCAGCAGTTTATCGGCTGAGCATTCACCCCTCCACTTT.